This TCR beta chain came from a study of tumor and adjacent non-tumor tissue in lung cancer (dated by TCRdb to the late 2010s). About the investigation overall: By cancer type, the cohort comprised approximately 12 adenocarcinoma patients, a couple of squamous cell carcinoma patients and 1 small cell lung cancer patient. The study compared bulk TCRbeta repertoires between lung tumor tissue and matched distant non-tumor lung tissue from over 13 lung cancer patients. In total, sequencing yielded 95 million to 150 million productive TCRbeta reads, which works out to an average of about 4.2 million reads per sample. Among the approximately 15 patients, ages ranged from roughly 31 to 80 years, around ten were men and 5 were women, and disease was TNM stage I to III. Some 30 paired specimens, one tumor and one normal lung sample per patient, were profiled by TCRbeta CDR3 sequencing.

The library was built by means of multiplex PCR. Data came from an Illumina HiSeq 2500. TCRbeta libraries were constructed through three rounds of nested PCR with primers (Table S4) according to protocols adapted from ARM-PCR. Before sequencing, PCR products in the 200-500 bp range were cut out of the gel and cleaned up using the QIAquick gel extraction kit. The source study handled its data this way. Reads were cleaned with Trimmomatic, merged with FLASH into complete CDR3 sequences, and assigned to V(D)J germline segments with MiTCR. VDJtools was used to compute clonal diversity as the inverse Simpson's index. In-frame sequences lacking a premature stop codon were counted as productive reads. The public reads were reprocessed in TCRdb via fastp at Q25 and MiXCR, keeping in-frame beta chains. A single entry per CDR3 protein holds the most common genes and DNA from its merged rows. The V and J calls here are based on TCRdb, not the publication. The sample records some 95,000 distinct CDR3 sequences, around three quarters of which are singletons. Clones ranked in the top ten supply more than 30% of the sample.

The CDR3 goes from the cysteine to the phenylalanine over 13 residues. Only the CDR3 portion is preserved as DNA: 39 bases, with reading frame beginning at the first base. V is shortened by 7 bases, J by 10 bases, and the region joining them spans 17 bases. RNA was isolated from bulk unsorted tissue, and RNA quality was assessed with a NanoDrop ND-1000 and an Agilent 2100. Normal lung samples were distant non-tumor tissue taken more than 3 cm from the tumor edge. Newly diagnosed lung cancer patients without prior chemotherapy who had been admitted for thoracic surgery in China between August and November 2014 were enrolled as donors. The study excluded patients who had received radiotherapy or chemotherapy before or who had another cancer at the same time. Surgical tissue pieces of about 1-2.3 cm3 were preserved in RNAlater solution and stored at -80 °C until use. Note on this clonotype: The target of this receptor is not known. Base-call qualities are not available, and no considerably larger clone is one nucleotide away.

Here is what the overall study found, with its caveats: Significantly higher TCR diversity was found in younger patients, and higher tumor TCR diversity was associated with shorter overall and disease-free survival. Significantly higher TCR diversity (inverse Simpson) was observed in tumor tissue than in normal lung tissue (roughly 390 vs 170, P = 0.0075, Mann-Whitney U test). Peripheral blood was not sequenced, so blood TCRbeta repertoires were not examined in the lung cancer patients of the study. The methods do not name the sequencing platform or mention unique molecular identifiers. The top 100 clones made up a significantly larger cumulative share of the repertoire in normal lung than in tumor tissue. The cohort had only about 16 patients, and the authors noted that larger samples and more detailed clinical data are needed.

Sequenced input: distant non-tumor lung tissue. The origin of this receptor is a man aged 60-69 years with small cell lung cancer. The sequence is built from TRBV12-3 or TRBV12-4 and TRBJ2-1; the D gene is possibly TRBD1 or TRBD2, with 6 bases matching each. The sequence in DNA is TGTGCCAGCATCCTAGGACTAACAGGGGAGCAGTTCTTC. Its coded protein is CASILGLTGEQFF.